This entry features one TCR beta chain sequence. This specimen comes from a study of blood T cell repertoires in COVID-19. Generated by immunoSEQ multiplex PCR, the TCRdb table keeps only in-frame clones and is missing some. The sample has hundreds of thousands of clones; around 87% are singletons. The CDR3 runs to 13 residues. The V end was cut by 3 bases, the J end by 3 bases, with 7 bases between. The germline CDR1 and CDR2 sequences are KGHDR and SFDVKD. The chain is built from TRBV24-1 and TRBJ2-5; D remains unclear. The material sequenced was peripheral blood. This clonotype originated in a woman aged 25-40 years who had recovered from COVID-19. CDR3: CATSDDTKETQYF. In DNA form, the CDR3 reads TGTGCCACCAGTGATGACACCAAAGAGACCCAGTACTTC.